These 20 T cell receptor beta chains share one sample of origin, sequenced in a study of blood T cell repertoires in COVID-19 (dated by TCRdb to between 2020 and 2021). The library was produced with the immunoSEQ multiplex PCR assay. TCRdb limited this immuneACCESS table to in-frame rearrangements with V and J called. A share of clones is missing; checked studies link under half to unresolved V genes, and the rest is unexplained. This sample gives about 99,000 clones in total; approximately 80% of them show up just once. 4% to 6% of the sample lies in the top ten. Sequencing used peripheral blood. Receptors originate from a man between 60 and 75 years old with acute or convalescent COVID-19.

V is TRBV7-3 and J is TRBJ1-4, with 7 bases identical to TRBD1. The CDR3 consists of 15 residues. The germline gives CDR1 SGHTA, CDR2 FQGTGA. V shed 6 bases, J shed 1 base, and the junction held 5 bases outside the gene matches. Here the CDR3 reads CASRLGGGTNEKLFF. DNA of the CDR3: TGTGCCAGCAGGCTAGGGGGCGGAACTAATGAAAAACTGTTTTTT.

The table lists this clone with a few counts. The V call is TRBV4-1, the J call TRBJ1-5, with TRBD1 identical over 10 bases. With 3 bases clipped from V and 0 bases from J, the junction kept 11 bases outside the gene matches. The CDR3 is 19 amino acids. Per germline, CDR1 MGHRA and CDR2 YSYEKL. The CDR3 is CASSQGPRQGAFSNQPQHF. In DNA form, the CDR3 reads TGCGCCAGCAGCCAGGGTCCGCGACAGGGGGCGTTTAGCAATCAGCCCCAGCATTTT.

The gene calls are TRBV18 and TRBJ1-5; TRBD1 might be the D (5 bases). Germline V CDR1 and CDR2: KGHSH, LQKENI. The CDR3 has 14 residues. V lost 3 bases to trimming and J lost 1 base, with 7 bases between them. The chain's CDR3 is CASSPGASNQPQHF. CDR3 bases: TGTGCCAGCTCACCTGGGGCCAGCAATCAGCCCCAGCATTTT.

CDR3 residues: CASSRSGMAYEQFF. The CDR3 DNA reads as TGTGCCAGCAGTCGTAGCGGGATGGCGTATGAGCAGTTCTTC. The J gene is TRBJ2-1, the V gene TRBV7-2; TRBD2 agrees at 8 bases. The CDR3 runs to 14 residues. Germline values: CDR1 SGHTA, CDR2 FQGNSA. V was clipped by 6 bases and J by 8 bases; unmatched bases: 9.

This chain uses TRBV12-3 or TRBV12-4 with TRBJ1-2, with D tentatively TRBD1 (5 bases). There are 13 residues in the CDR3. Trimming removed 4 bases from V and 8 bases from J, with 14 bases in between. The CDR3 DNA sequence: TGTGCCAGCAGTTACGGCAGGGTTAGAGGCTACACCTTC. Translated, it gives CASSYGRVRGYTF.

The sample holds one count of this clone. V is TRBV2 and J is TRBJ2-1; D may be TRBD1 (5 bases). Germline V gene sequence: CDR1 SNHLY, CDR2 FYNNEI. The length of the CDR3 is 16 residues. V lost 2 bases to trimming and J lost 5 bases, with 16 bases between them. The CDR3 reads CASSEMTEERDNEQFF. The DNA for the CDR3 is TGTGCCAGCAGTGAAATGACAGAGGAAAGGGACAATGAGCAGTTCTTC.

The CDR3 region is CASSLIAGTSTDTQYF. The CDR3 DNA reads as TGTGCCAGCAGCTTAATAGCGGGGACTTCCACAGATACGCAGTATTTT. The J gene is TRBJ2-3, the V gene TRBV7-3; 8 positions match TRBD2. The CDR3 spans 16 residues. After removal of 1 base from V and 2 bases from J, the junction contained 5 bases not matched to a gene. The germline CDR1 and CDR2 sequences are SGHTA and FQGTGA.

This sequence joins TRBV7-6 and TRBJ2-2; 11 bases match TRBD2. In germline, CDR1 is SGHVS, CDR2 FNYEAQ. CDR3 length: 17 residues. Losses at the gene ends were 4 bases for V and 1 base for J; bases not matched to a gene: 5. CDR3 loop: CASSSVTSGGNTGELFF. The CDR3 DNA reads as TGTGCCAGCAGCTCCGTCACTAGCGGGGGGAACACCGGGGAGCTGTTTTTT.

This chain joins TRBV5-1 and TRBJ1-1; 9 bases are shared with TRBD1. Germline values: CDR1 SGHRS, CDR2 YFSETQ. The CDR3 extends over 15 amino acids. Losses at the gene ends were 4 bases for V and 5 bases for J; bases not matched to a gene: 9. The CDR3 loop is CASSGPTGGGTEAFF. The CDR3 region has the DNA TGCGCCAGCAGCGGACCAACAGGGGGCGGAACTGAAGCTTTCTTT.

The genes are TRBV4-1 and TRBJ1-2; D is possibly TRBD1 (5 bases). Germline V gene data show CDR1 as MGHRA and CDR2 as YSYEKL. The V gene lost 1 base and the J gene lost 4 bases, with 19 bases spanning the gap. CDR3 length: 17 residues. CDR3 in DNA: TGCGCCAGCAGCCAAGGTTTCTCTCAGCCGGGGGGCTATGGCTACACCTTC. Amino acids: CASSQGFSQPGGYGYTF.

This clone was counted only a few times. The V and J genes are TRBV7-8 and TRBJ2-2; D is unclear. Per germline, CDR1 SGHVS and CDR2 FQNEAQ. Trimming removed 2 bases from V and 6 bases from J, with 13 bases in between. The CDR3 has 15 amino acids. In nucleotides, the CDR3 is TGTGCCAGCAGCTTATCCCTAGGAGATGCCGGGGAGCTGTTTTTT. It translates to CASSLSLGDAGELFF.

The CDR3 coding sequence is TGTGCCAGCAGCCAAGACCGGACTGGGACTAGGACAGATACGCAGTATTTT. Amino acid sequence: CASSQDRTGTRTDTQYF. V usage is TRBV14 and J usage is TRBJ2-3, with 8 positions matching TRBD2. Trimming removed 0 bases from V and 3 bases from J; junction bases left unmatched: 8. The CDR3 covers 17 residues. In germline, CDR1 is SGHDN, CDR2 FVKESK.

This chain connects TRBV7-2 to TRBJ1-1; the D gene is possibly TRBD1 (6 bases). V lost 3 bases and J lost 4, with 9 bases in between. Germline CDR1 SGHTA, CDR2 FQGNSA. The length of the CDR3 is 13 residues. The CDR3 DNA sequence: TGTGCCAGCAGCTTCCAGGGGACCACTGAAGCTTTCTTT. This sequence encodes CASSFQGTTEAFF. The variable domain in full, completed from reference TRBV7-2 and TRBJ1-1, reads GAGVSQSPSNKVTEKGKDVELRCDPISGHTALYWYRQSLGQGLEFLIYFQGNSAPDKSGLPSDRFSAERTGGSVSTLTIQRTQQEDSAVYLCASSFQGTTEAFFGQGTRLTVV.

The chain recombines TRBV11-2 with TRBJ2-7; D is possibly TRBD2 (6 bases). V lost 5 bases and J lost 5, with 16 bases in between. The CDR3 consists of 14 residues. Germline CDR1 reads SGHAT; CDR2 reads FQNNGV. The CDR3 coding sequence is TGTGCCAGCAGCCAGAACACGGGAGCCAACGAGCAGTACTTC. The encoded protein is CASSQNTGANEQYF. The variable domain in full, with the rest retrieved from reference TRBV11-2 and TRBJ2-7, is EAGVAQSPRYKIIEKRQSVAFWCNPISGHATLYWYQQILGQGPKLLIQFQNNGVVDDSQLPKDRFSAERLKGVDSTLKIQPAKLEDSAVYLCASSQNTGANEQYFGPGTRLTVT.

The sample holds one count of this clone. The chain carries TRBV7-2 and TRBJ1-4; D call uncertain. Germline CDR1 is SGHTA and CDR2 is FQGNSA. The CDR3 is 18 amino acids. Trimming took 6 bases from V and 7 from J, leaving 27 bases between them. This chain's CDR3 is CASRPLFPPGQLGEKLFF. CDR3 sequence (DNA): TGTGCCAGCAGGCCGCTTTTTCCCCCTGGCCAACTAGGTGAAAAACTGTTTTTT.

CDR3 nucleotide sequence: TGTGCCTGGAGTGTACACGGGAGCTCCTACGAGCAGTACTTC. It encodes CAWSVHGSSYEQYF. V usage is TRBV30 and J usage is TRBJ2-7, with a weak D call TRBD2 (6 bases). This CDR3 has 14 residues. Trimming left V 0 bases short and J 0 bases short, with 9 bases between. CDR1 and CDR2 from the germline V gene are GTSNPN and SVGIG (reference sequence).

The chain is built from TRBV7-2 and TRBJ2-5; 7 bases are shared with TRBD1. Germline V gene lookup returns CDR1 SGHTA and CDR2 FQGNSA. V was pared by 5 bases and J by 7 bases, with 16 bases of the junction left unmatched. The CDR3 contains 16 residues. This CDR3 is CASSRTATGQGRTQYF. The CDR3 nucleotides are TGTGCCAGCAGCCGTACCGCGACAGGGCAAGGAAGGACCCAGTACTTC.

The rearrangement uses TRBV19 and TRBJ1-4; 8 nucleotides agree with TRBD1. Germline V gene data show CDR1 as LNHDA and CDR2 as SQIVND (reference sequence). The CDR3 is made up of 14 amino acids. The junction had 8 bases not matched to a gene; V was cut back by 7 bases and J by 7 bases. CDR3 nucleotide sequence: TGTGCCAGTACCTCAGACAGGGGAGCTGAAAAACTGTTTTTT. As protein: CASTSDRGAEKLFF.

About this clone: The germline gene is not matched at one end of the junction; a read error may be the cause. The V gene is TRBV9, the J gene TRBJ1-4; D is possibly TRBD1 (5 bases). Germline loops: CDR1 SGDLS, CDR2 YYNGEE. The CDR3 is 16 residues long. The CDR3 loop reads CASSVGQPAANENLFF. The CDR3 nucleotides are TGTGCCAGCAGCGTAGGACAGCCAGCAGCTAATGAAAATCTGTTTTTT. The full variable domain, completed using reference TRBV9 and TRBJ1-4, is DSGVTQTPKHLITATGQRVTLRCSPRSGDLSVYWYQQSLDQGLQFLIQYYNGEERAKGNILERFSAQQFPDLHSELNLSSLELGDSALYFCASSVGQPAANENLFFGSGTQLSVL.

The gene calls are TRBV5-6 and TRBJ1-2, with TRBD1 matching 7 bases. This CDR3 is built from 14 residues. The trim removed 4 bases at V and 4 bases at J, leaving 7 bases unmatched. CDR1 and CDR2 (germline): SGHDT, YYEEEE. CDR3 in amino acids: CASSPPGQTYGYTF. The CDR3 DNA is TGTGCCAGCAGCCCTCCGGGACAGACCTATGGCTACACCTTC.